The source of this TCR beta chain is a study of shared clonotypes between healthy human individuals. Everyone who donated was a Caucasian adult who lived in Nashville, Tennessee. This CDR3 region has 16 residues. With V trimmed by 1 base and J by 5 bases, 12 bases remained unmatched. Germline assignment: CDR1 SGHRS and CDR2 YFSETQ. The table came from immunoSEQ multiplex PCR; TCRdb's copy has only in-frame clones and leaves some out. The table shows fewer than 1.8 million clones, with around 98.5% occurring only once. The source material was naive CD4+ T cells sorted from blood. Subset here: CD45RA+ positively selected. V and J are TRBV5-1 and TRBJ2-7; 7 bases align to TRBD1. The TCR comes from a man aged 25 to 40 in good health. CDR3 sequence: CASSLRQGLWADEQYF. CDR3 nucleotides: TGCGCCAGCAGCTTGAGACAGGGTTTGTGGGCGGACGAGCAGTACTTC.